Shown below are 18 T cell receptor beta chains from a single sample sequenced in a study of OX40 agonist ivuxolimab in advanced cancers. The library was made by the immunoSEQ multiplex PCR assay. TCRdb limited this immuneACCESS table to in-frame rearrangements with V and J called. A share of clones is missing; checked studies link under half to unresolved V genes, and the rest is unexplained. The sample table shows tens of thousands of clones, and approximately 78% are seen once. Roughly 2.1% of the sample is taken by the ten largest. This specimen consisted of CD4+ or CD8+ T cells sorted from blood, obtained in a trial of the OX40 agonist ivuxolimab. These receptors all come from an adult with an advanced solid tumor such as melanoma, head and neck, liver or kidney cancer.

This chain joins TRBV10-1 and TRBJ2-1, with TRBD2 identical over 7 bases. CDR1 is WNHNN and CDR2 is SYGVQD in the germline V gene (reference sequence). The CDR3 loop spans 13 amino acids. The trim removed 5 bases at V and 8 bases at J, leaving 6 bases unmatched. CDR3 DNA sequence: TGCGCCAGCAGTAGAGCGGGAAACCATGAGCAGTTCTTC. Protein: CASSRAGNHEQFF.

The chain links TRBV5-1 to TRBJ2-7, with D hard to call. Trimming took 7 bases from V and 1 from J, leaving 15 bases between them. From germline, CDR1 is SGHRS and CDR2 YFSETQ. This CDR3 region has 14 residues. Here the CDR3 reads CASSSLELSYEQYF. The CDR3 nucleotides are TGCGCCAGCTCTTCATTAGAACTGTCCTACGAGCAGTACTTC. The complete variable domain, with remaining parts taken from reference TRBV5-1 and TRBJ2-7, reads KAGVTQTPRYLIKTRGQQVTLSCSPISGHRSVSWYQQTPGQGLQFLFEYFSETQRNKGNFPGRFSGRQFSNSRSEMNVSTLELGDSALYLCASSSLELSYEQYFGPGTRLTVT.

The chain links TRBV5-6 to TRBJ2-7, with 11 bases that match TRBD1. Germline CDR1 is SGHDT and CDR2 is YYEEEE. The CDR3 is made up of 14 amino acids. Unmatched junction bases numbered 2, after V lost 4 bases and J lost 2 bases. The CDR3 DNA sequence: TGTGCCAGCAGCCGGGACAGGGGGGCCTACGAGCAGTACGTC. As protein: CASSRDRGAYEQYV.

V gene TRBV19 combines with J gene TRBJ1-1, with a tentative D call TRBD1 (5 bases). This CDR3 region has 15 residues. Germline V CDR1 and CDR2: LNHDA, SQIVND (reference sequence). Trimming shortened V by 7 bases and J by 5 bases, and 20 bases separated the two germline ends. CDR3 coding DNA: TGTGCCAGTACAGGGACGGTGGACCTCATAACTGAAGCTTTCTTT. This codes for CASTGTVDLITEAFF.

The V and J genes are TRBV14 and TRBJ2-7; 7 bases align to TRBD1. V was clipped by 0 bases and J by 2 bases; unmatched bases: 4. The CDR3 is 15 amino acids. Looked up from germline, CDR1 is SGHDN and CDR2 is FVKESK. The CDR3 is CASSQEGTVAYEQYV. The CDR3 DNA reads TGTGCCAGCAGCCAAGAGGGGACAGTGGCCTACGAGCAGTACGTC.

The chain recombines TRBV7-9 with TRBJ2-1; 12 bases agree with TRBD2. CDR3 length: 16 amino acids. Unmatched junction bases numbered 8, after V lost 5 bases and J lost 6 bases. Germline CDR1 and CDR2: SEHNR and FQNEAQ (reference sequence). CDR3 residues: CASSMTSGRRFNEQFF. The DNA of the CDR3 is TGTGCCAGCAGCATGACTAGCGGGAGAAGATTCAATGAGCAGTTCTTC.

The chain joins TRBV5-1 to TRBJ1-2, with a tentative D call TRBD1 (6 bases). Germline V CDR1 and CDR2: SGHRS, YFSETQ. Trimming left V 2 bases short and J 4 bases short, with 12 bases between. The CDR3 sequence is 14 residues long. Written as DNA, the CDR3 is TGCGCCAGCAGCTTCGTGACAGGCTCCTATGGCTACACCTTC. This translates into CASSFVTGSYGYTF.

This clone was seen a few times. This sequence joins TRBV9 and TRBJ2-1; the D is unclear. CDR1 and CDR2 (germline): SGDLS, YYNGEE. The CDR3 totals 13 residues. The V end was cut by 3 bases, the J end by 2 bases, with 6 bases between. CDR3 coding DNA: TGTGCCAGCAGCGCAGTCCCCTACAATGAGCAGTTCTTC. It encodes CASSAVPYNEQFF.

The chain couples TRBV5-1 to TRBJ2-1; 10 bases are shared with TRBD2. The V gene end was trimmed by 0 bases and the J gene end by 7 bases; junction bases not matched to a gene: 4. Germline-derived CDR1 and CDR2 are SGHRS and YFSETQ. The CDR3 loop spans 15 amino acids. As DNA, the CDR3 is TGCGCCAGCAGCTTGGTAGCGGGAGGAGGGAATGAGCAGTTCTTC. Translating it yields CASSLVAGGGNEQFF.

A note on this clone: At the DNA level, this CDR3 is encoded by other sequences in the same sample as well. The chain recombines TRBV13 with TRBJ1-2, with no clear D. The CDR3 is made up of 13 amino acids. With 5 bases removed from V and 4 bases from J, the gap between germline ends came to 11 bases. Germline CDR1 PRHDT, CDR2 FYEKMQ (reference sequence). The CDR3 loop is CASSHRKGYGYTF. The CDR3 DNA reads TGTGCCAGCAGCCACCGTAAGGGCTATGGCTACACCTTC.

The V and J genes are TRBV13 and TRBJ2-2; no clear D gene. Per the germline V gene, CDR1 is PRHDT and CDR2 is FYEKMQ (reference sequence). Trimming pared 5 bases from V and 6 bases from J, leaving 10 bases between. This CDR3 spans 13 amino acids. This CDR3 reads CASSPYPAGELFF. The CDR3 nucleotides are TGTGCCAGCAGCCCTTACCCCGCCGGGGAGCTGTTTTTT.

V is TRBV9 and J is TRBJ2-2, with TRBD2 as a possible D gene (5 bases). The CDR3 loop spans 14 amino acids. The germline V gene encodes CDR1 SGDLS and CDR2 YYNGEE. Between the trimmed V and J ends, which lost 2 bases and 3 bases, there was a span of 8 bases. The CDR3 reads CASSVLADTGELFF. CDR3 DNA: TGTGCCAGCAGCGTCCTAGCCGACACCGGGGAGCTGTTTTTT.

This chain joins TRBV30 and TRBJ1-5; TRBD1 matches at 7 bases. This CDR3 region has 14 residues. V dropped 4 bases and J dropped 4; count of bases not matched to a gene: 7. Germline CDR1 reads GTSNPN; CDR2 reads SVGIG (reference sequence). This CDR3 reads CAWTRQGGNQPQHF. CDR3 coding DNA: TGTGCCTGGACAAGACAGGGCGGTAATCAGCCCCAGCATTTT.

V gene TRBV2 combines with J gene TRBJ1-1; D gene unclear. There are 16 residues in the CDR3. V lost 1 base and J 1 base, leaving 13 bases between the germline ends. The germline V gene has CDR1 SNHLY and CDR2 FYNNEI. This chain's CDR3 is CASSEGRRHGNTEAFF. The DNA for the CDR3 is TGTGCCAGCAGTGAAGGAAGGAGGCACGGGAACACTGAAGCTTTCTTT. Full variable domain (remainder filled in from reference TRBV2 and TRBJ1-1): EPEVTQTPSHQVTQMGQEVILRCVPISNHLYFYWYRQILGQKVEFLVSFYNNEISEKSEIFDDQFSVERPDGSNFTLKIRSTKLEDSAMYFCASSEGRRHGNTEAFFGQGTRLTVV.

V and J are TRBV11-3 and TRBJ2-1; D gene unclear. This CDR3 has 14 residues. V gave up 2 bases and J gave up 7 bases, with 12 bases separating them. CDR1 is SGHNT, CDR2 YENEEA, per germline. In nucleotides, the CDR3 is TGTGCCAGCAGCTTAAGGTCAGGTAAGAATGAGCAGTTCTTC. Its protein product is CASSLRSGKNEQFF.

The J gene is TRBJ1-1, the V gene TRBV19; no firm D call. The CDR3 is made up of 15 amino acids. The V end lost 5 bases, the J end lost 6 bases, and 19 bases lay between the germline ends. From germline, CDR1 is LNHDA and CDR2 SQIVND (reference sequence). DNA of the CDR3: TGTGCCAGTAGTTTCGGTAGACGCCTTAACGCTGAAGCTTTCTTT. As protein: CASSFGRRLNAEAFF.

The chain has TRBV13 and TRBJ2-3; D may be TRBD2 (6 bases). This CDR3 has 14 residues. Per the germline V gene, CDR1 is PRHDT and CDR2 is FYEKMQ (reference sequence). Between the trimmed V and J ends, which lost 3 bases and 0 bases, there was a span of 7 bases. In nucleotides, the CDR3 is TGTGCCAGCAGCTTTAGCGGAAGCACAGATACGCAGTATTTT. It encodes CASSFSGSTDTQYF. Combining the CDR3 with reference TRBV13 and TRBJ2-3 gives the whole variable domain AAGVIQSPRHLIKEKRETATLKCYPIPRHDTVYWYQQGPGQDPQFLISFYEKMQSDKGSIPDRFSAQQFSDYHSELNMSSLELGDSALYFCASSFSGSTDTQYFGPGTRLTVL.

The CDR3 bases are TGTGCCAGCAGCTATAGACCCATCGGGGAGCTGTTTTTT. It translates to CASSYRPIGELFF. The chain has TRBV2 and TRBJ2-2; D call uncertain. The germline CDR1 and CDR2 sequences are SNHLY and FYNNEI. The V and J ends lost 6 bases and 7 bases respectively, with 12 bases between them. The CDR3 covers 13 residues.